This T cell receptor (beta chain) emerged from a study of blood T cell repertoires in COVID-19. Study background: From the United States, Italy and Spain came samples of acute and convalescent COVID-19. Sources were T cells, B-cell-depleted T cells, or PBMCs; the material itself was cDNA or gDNA.

Here immunoSEQ multiplex PCR was the method, and the copy in TCRdb shows in-frame clones only, minus some. The repertoire holds hundreds of thousands of clones, with 82% as singletons. In assigning cohorts, the study relied on participant-reported clinical history. The germline V and J ends were trimmed by 0 bases and 9 bases, with 7 bases remaining between them. Germline CDR1 reads LGHNA; CDR2 reads YSLEER. The length of the CDR3 is 12 residues. The receptor comes from a woman aged 55-69 years who had recovered from COVID-19. Material for sequencing was PBMCs or T cells enriched from blood (not recorded which). The chain combines TRBV4-3 with TRBJ2-3, with a weak D call TRBD2 (6 bases). The CDR3 DNA is TGCGCCAGCAGCCAAGAGGGGGGAACGCAGTATTTT. Protein sequence: CASSQEGGTQYF.